What follows describes a single T cell receptor (beta chain). Its target is unknown. The source of the sample is a study of long-term antiretroviral therapy in people with HIV. At the level of the study: The earliest samples came about a decade before the 2015 immediate-ART recommendation. Regarding the study as a whole: Clonotypes expanded prior to ART showed repertoire dominance at all sampled time points. Data on ART adherence, viral resistance or therapy changes were unavailable.

The CDR3 is made up of 15 amino acids. CDR1 is SGHVS, CDR2 FQNEAQ, per germline. V shed 10 bases and J shed 0 bases, with 19 bases lying between them. immunoSEQ v3.0 was run at survey level. Profiling relied on immunoSEQ multiplex PCR, and the TCRdb table lists in-frame clones only, not all of them. This sample carries 25,000 to 30,000 clones, 82% of them seen once, and the ten largest clones take 13% to 15%. The origin of this receptor is a man aged 45-65 years with HIV. The material sequenced was unsorted PBMCs, taken 2.9 years after starting antiretroviral therapy. The rearrangement links TRBV7-8 to TRBJ2-7; possible D gene TRBD2, 5 bases. The CDR3 protein is CATEPAGLSSYEQYF. CDR3 sequence (DNA): TGTGCCACCGAGCCCGCCGGACTGTCCTCCTACGAGCAGTACTTC.